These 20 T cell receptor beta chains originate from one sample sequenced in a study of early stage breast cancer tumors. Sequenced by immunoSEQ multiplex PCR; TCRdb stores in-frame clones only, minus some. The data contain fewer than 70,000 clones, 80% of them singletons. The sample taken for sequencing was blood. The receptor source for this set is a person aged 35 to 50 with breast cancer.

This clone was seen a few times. The CDR3 DNA reads as TGTGCCAGCAGCCCAAGCGGGCAGGGTCCATACTATGGCTACACCTTC. The encoded protein is CASSPSGQGPYYGYTF. This chain links TRBV7-8 with TRBJ1-2, with D possibly matching TRBD1 (5 bases). Germline CDR1 SGHVS, CDR2 FQNEAQ. The germline V and J ends were trimmed by 5 bases and 3 bases, with 19 bases remaining between them. The CDR3 sequence is 16 residues long.

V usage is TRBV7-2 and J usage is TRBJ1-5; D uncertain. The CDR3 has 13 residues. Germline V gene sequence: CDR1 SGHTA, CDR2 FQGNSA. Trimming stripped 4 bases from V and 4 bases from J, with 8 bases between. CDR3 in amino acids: CASSSNRNQPQHF. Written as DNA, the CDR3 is TGTGCCAGCAGCTCTAACAGAAATCAGCCCCAGCATTTT.

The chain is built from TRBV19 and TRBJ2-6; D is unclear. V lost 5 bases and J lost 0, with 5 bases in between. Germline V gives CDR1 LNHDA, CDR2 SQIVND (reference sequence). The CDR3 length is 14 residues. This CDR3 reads CASSSGSGANVLTF. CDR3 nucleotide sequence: TGTGCCAGTAGTTCGGGCTCTGGGGCCAACGTCCTGACTTTC.

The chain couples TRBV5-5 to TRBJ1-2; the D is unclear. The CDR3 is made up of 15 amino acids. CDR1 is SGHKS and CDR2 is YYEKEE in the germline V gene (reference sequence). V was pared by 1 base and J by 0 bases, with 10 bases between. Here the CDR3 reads CASSLLSSANYGYTF. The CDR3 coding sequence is TGTGCCAGCAGCTTGTTAAGTTCCGCTAACTATGGCTACACCTTC. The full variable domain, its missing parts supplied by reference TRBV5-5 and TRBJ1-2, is DAGVTQSPTHLIKTRGQQVTLRCSPISGHKSVSWYQQVLGQGPQFIFQYYEKEERGRGNFPDRFSARQFPNYSSELNVNALLLGDSALYLCASSLLSSANYGYTFGSGTRLTVV.

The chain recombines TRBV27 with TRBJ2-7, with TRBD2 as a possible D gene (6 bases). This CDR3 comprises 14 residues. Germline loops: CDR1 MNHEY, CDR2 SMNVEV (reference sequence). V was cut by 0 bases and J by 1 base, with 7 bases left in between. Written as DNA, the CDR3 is TGTGCCAGCAGTTTATCTGGACTATCCTACGAGCAGTACTTC. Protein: CASSLSGLSYEQYF.

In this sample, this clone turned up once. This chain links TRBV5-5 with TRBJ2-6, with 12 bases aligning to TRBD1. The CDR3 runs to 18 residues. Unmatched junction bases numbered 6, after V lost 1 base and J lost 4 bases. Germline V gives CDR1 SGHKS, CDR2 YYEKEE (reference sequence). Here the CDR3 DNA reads TGTGCCAGCAGCTTGTTTGGGACAGGGGGCACCGGGGCCAACGTCCTGACTTTC. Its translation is CASSLFGTGGTGANVLTF.

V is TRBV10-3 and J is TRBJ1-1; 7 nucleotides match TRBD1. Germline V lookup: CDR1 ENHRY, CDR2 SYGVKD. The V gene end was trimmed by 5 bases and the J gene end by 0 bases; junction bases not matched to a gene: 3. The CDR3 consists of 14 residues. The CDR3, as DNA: TGTGCCATCAGTAGGGACAGCATGAACACTGAAGCTTTCTTT. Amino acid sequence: CAISRDSMNTEAFF.

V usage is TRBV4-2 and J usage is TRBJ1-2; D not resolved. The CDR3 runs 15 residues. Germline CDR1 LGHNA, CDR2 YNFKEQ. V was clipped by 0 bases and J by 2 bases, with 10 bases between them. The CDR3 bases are TGTGCCAGCAGCCAAGATTGGAGGGAGAACTATGGCTACACCTTC. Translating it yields CASSQDWRENYGYTF.

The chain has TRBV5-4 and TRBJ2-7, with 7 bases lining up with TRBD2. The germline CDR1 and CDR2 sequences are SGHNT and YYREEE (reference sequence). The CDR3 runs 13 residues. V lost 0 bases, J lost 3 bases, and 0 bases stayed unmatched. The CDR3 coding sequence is TGTGCCAGCAGCTTGGGGGACTACTACGAGCAGTACTTC. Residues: CASSLGDYYEQYF.

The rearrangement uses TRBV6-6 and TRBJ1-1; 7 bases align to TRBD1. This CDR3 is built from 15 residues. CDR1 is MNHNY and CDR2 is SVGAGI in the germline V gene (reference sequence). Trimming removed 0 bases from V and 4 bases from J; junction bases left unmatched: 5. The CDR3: CASSYSTGRGTEAFF. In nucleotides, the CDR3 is TGTGCCAGCAGTTACTCGACAGGGAGAGGCACTGAAGCTTTCTTT.

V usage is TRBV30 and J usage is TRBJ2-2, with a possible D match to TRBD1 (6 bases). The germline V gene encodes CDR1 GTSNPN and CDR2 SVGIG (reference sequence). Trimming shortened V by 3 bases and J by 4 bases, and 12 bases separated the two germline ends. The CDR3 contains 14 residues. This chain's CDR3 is CAWRQTGFTGELFF. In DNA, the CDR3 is TGTGCCTGGAGACAAACAGGGTTCACCGGGGAGCTGTTTTTT.

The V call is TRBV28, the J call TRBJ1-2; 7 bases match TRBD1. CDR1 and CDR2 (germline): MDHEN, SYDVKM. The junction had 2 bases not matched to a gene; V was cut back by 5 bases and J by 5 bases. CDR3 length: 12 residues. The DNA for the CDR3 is TGTGCCAGCAGTATACAGGGGTATGGCTACACCTTC. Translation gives CASSIQGYGYTF.

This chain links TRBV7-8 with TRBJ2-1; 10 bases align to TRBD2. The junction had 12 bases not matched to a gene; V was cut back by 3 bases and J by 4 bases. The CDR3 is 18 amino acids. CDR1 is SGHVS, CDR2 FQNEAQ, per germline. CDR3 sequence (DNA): TGTGCCAGCAGCTTTCTGCCCCACCTAGCGGGAGATTACAATGAGCAGTTCTTC. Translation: CASSFLPHLAGDYNEQFF.

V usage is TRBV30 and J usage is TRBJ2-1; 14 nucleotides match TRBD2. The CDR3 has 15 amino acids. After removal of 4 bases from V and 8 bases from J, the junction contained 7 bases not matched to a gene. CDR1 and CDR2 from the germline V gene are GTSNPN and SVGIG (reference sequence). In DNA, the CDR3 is TGTGCCTGGAACCCCGGACTAGCGGGAGGCTATGAGCAGTTCTTC. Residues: CAWNPGLAGGYEQFF.

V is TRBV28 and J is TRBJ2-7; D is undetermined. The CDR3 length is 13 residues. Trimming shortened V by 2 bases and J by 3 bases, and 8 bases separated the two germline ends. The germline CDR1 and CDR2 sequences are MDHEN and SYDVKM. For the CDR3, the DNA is TGTGCCAGCAGTTTAAAGGGATACTACGAGCAGTACTTC. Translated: CASSLKGYYEQYF.

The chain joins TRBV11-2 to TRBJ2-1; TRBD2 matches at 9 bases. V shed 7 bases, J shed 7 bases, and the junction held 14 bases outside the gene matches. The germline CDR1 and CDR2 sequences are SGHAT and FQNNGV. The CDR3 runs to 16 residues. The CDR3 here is CASTRVLGLAINEQFF. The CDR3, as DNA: TGTGCCAGCACCCGAGTGTTGGGACTAGCAATAAATGAGCAGTTCTTC.

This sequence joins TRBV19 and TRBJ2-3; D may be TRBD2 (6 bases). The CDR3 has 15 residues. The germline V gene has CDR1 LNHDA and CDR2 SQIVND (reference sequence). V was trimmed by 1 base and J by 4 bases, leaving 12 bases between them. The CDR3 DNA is TGTGCCAGTAGTATAGGGGCTAGCGAATCAGATACGCAGTATTTT. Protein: CASSIGASESDTQYF.

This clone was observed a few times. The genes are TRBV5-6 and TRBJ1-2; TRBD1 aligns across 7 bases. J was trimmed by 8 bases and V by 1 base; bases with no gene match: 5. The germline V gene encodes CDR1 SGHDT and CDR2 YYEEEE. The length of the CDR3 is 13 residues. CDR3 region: CASSLKGGGGYTF. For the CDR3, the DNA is TGTGCCAGCAGCTTGAAAGGGGGCGGCGGCTACACCTTC.

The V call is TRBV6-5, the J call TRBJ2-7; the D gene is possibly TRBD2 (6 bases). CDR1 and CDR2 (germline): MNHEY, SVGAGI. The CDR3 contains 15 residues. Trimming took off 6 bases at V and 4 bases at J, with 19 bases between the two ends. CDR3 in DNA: TGTGCCAGCAGCTACGACCGGGAGCCCGGATACGAGCAGTACTTC. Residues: CASSYDREPGYEQYF.

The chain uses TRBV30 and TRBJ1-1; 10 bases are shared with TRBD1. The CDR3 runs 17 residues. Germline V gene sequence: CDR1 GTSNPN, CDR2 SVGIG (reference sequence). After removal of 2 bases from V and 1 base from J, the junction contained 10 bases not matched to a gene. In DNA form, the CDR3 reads TGTGCCTGGAGTCCAAATCGGACAGGGGGTTCGAACACTGAAGCTTTCTTT. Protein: CAWSPNRTGGSNTEAFF.